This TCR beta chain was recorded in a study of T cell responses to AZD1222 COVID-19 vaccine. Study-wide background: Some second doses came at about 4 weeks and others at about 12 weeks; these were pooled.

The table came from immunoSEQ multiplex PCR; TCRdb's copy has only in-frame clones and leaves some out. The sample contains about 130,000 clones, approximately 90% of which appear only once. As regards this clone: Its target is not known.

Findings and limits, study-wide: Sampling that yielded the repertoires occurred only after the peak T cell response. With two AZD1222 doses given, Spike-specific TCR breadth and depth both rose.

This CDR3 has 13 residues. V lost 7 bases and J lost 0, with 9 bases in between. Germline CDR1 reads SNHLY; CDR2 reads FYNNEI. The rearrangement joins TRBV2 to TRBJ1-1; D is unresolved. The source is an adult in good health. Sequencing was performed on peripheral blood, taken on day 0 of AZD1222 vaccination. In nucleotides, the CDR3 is TGTGCCAGCACACACAAAATGAACACTGAAGCTTTCTTT. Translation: CASTHKMNTEAFF.